The 31 T cell receptor beta chains below come from one sample, sequenced in a study of blood T cell repertoires in COVID-19. The data were produced by immunoSEQ multiplex PCR, yet TCRdb's version contains in-frame clones alone and is incomplete. The repertoire consists of about 340,000 clones, with more than 75% occurring once and the leading ten covering about 6%. The specimen sequenced was peripheral blood. The receptors were gathered from a woman aged 45-60 years with COVID-19, enrolled during active disease.

CDR3 residues: CASRIGGSGYTF. The CDR3 coding sequence is TGTGCCAGCAGAATAGGGGGTAGTGGCTACACCTTC. The J gene is TRBJ1-2, the V gene TRBV28; tentative D call: TRBD1 (6 bases). V lost 6 bases and J lost 7, with 12 bases in between. The CDR3 length is 12 residues. The germline V gene has CDR1 MDHEN and CDR2 SYDVKM.

This chain joins TRBV29-1 and TRBJ2-1; 13 nucleotides agree with TRBD2. The CDR3 length is 15 residues. The V gene's germline CDR1 is SQVTM and CDR2 ANQGSEA. The V and J ends lost 4 bases and 5 bases, in that order; junction bases with no gene match: 5. This CDR3 is CSVGLAGGSHNEQFF. The CDR3 coding sequence is TGCAGCGTTGGACTAGCGGGAGGCTCACACAATGAGCAGTTCTTC.

V and J are TRBV5-1 and TRBJ2-3, with 10 bases aligning to TRBD2. Germline V gene lookup returns CDR1 SGHRS and CDR2 YFSETQ. The V gene end was trimmed by 4 bases and the J gene end by 5 bases; junction bases not matched to a gene: 4. The CDR3 length is 14 residues. The CDR3 region has the DNA TGCGCCAGCAGCCCTGGGACTAGCGAAGATACGCAGTATTTT. It yields the protein CASSPGTSEDTQYF.

This clone was counted between two and nine times. The sample has other DNA sequences that encode this CDR3 too. The chain has TRBV19 and TRBJ1-5; 8 bases line up with TRBD1. Germline V gives CDR1 LNHDA, CDR2 SQIVND (reference sequence). The CDR3 totals 14 residues. V gave up 3 bases and J gave up 4 bases; unmatched junction bases: 2. Written as DNA, the CDR3 is TGTGCCAGTAGTATCCGACAGGGGAATCAGCCCCAGCATTTT. As protein: CASSIRQGNQPQHF.

The chain carries TRBV15 and TRBJ1-2; 7 bases fit TRBD1. This CDR3 is built from 17 residues. Germline CDR1 and CDR2: LNHNV and YYDKDF (reference sequence). Trimming removed 0 bases from V and 7 bases from J; junction bases left unmatched: 14. The CDR3 DNA reads as TGTGCCACCAGCAGAGATATACTTCAGGGGGAAAGGGGTGGCTACACCTTC. This codes for CATSRDILQGERGGYTF.

The V gene is TRBV6-5, the J gene TRBJ1-2; TRBD1 matches 7 bases. The CDR3 is 14 amino acids. V trimming: 6 bases; J trimming: 7 bases; junction bases outside the gene matches: 11. In germline, CDR1 is MNHEY, CDR2 SVGAGI. The CDR3 region has the DNA TGTGCCAGCAGACCCACAGGGGATGCCCGTGGCTACACCTTC. Protein product: CASRPTGDARGYTF.

The sample holds a few counts of this clone. The chain joins TRBV2 to TRBJ1-5; 7 bases align to TRBD1. CDR3 length: 13 amino acids. After removal of 8 bases from V and 7 bases from J, the junction contained 8 bases not matched to a gene. In germline, CDR1 is SNHLY, CDR2 FYNNEI. The CDR3 nucleotides are TGTGCCAGCCTTGGACAGGTAGGGCAGCCCCAGCATTTT. It yields the protein CASLGQVGQPQHF. The variable domain in full, with the rest retrieved from reference TRBV2 and TRBJ1-5, is EPEVTQTPSHQVTQMGQEVILRCVPISNHLYFYWYRQILGQKVEFLVSFYNNEISEKSEIFDDQFSVERPDGSNFTLKIRSTKLEDSAMYFCASLGQVGQPQHFGDGTRLSIL.

The rearrangement joins TRBV11-3 to TRBJ2-1; 11 bases are a match to TRBD2. CDR3 length: 15 residues. After removal of 2 bases from V and 4 bases from J, the junction contained 1 base not matched to a gene. The germline V gene has CDR1 SGHNT and CDR2 YENEEA. The CDR3 region is CASSLRTSGYNEQFF. The CDR3 nucleotides read TGTGCCAGCAGCTTAAGGACTAGCGGGTACAATGAGCAGTTCTTC.

V is TRBV14 and J is TRBJ2-6; 8 bases are shared with TRBD1. Germline V gene lookup returns CDR1 SGHDN and CDR2 FVKESK. The CDR3 is made up of 16 amino acids. Losses at the gene ends were 2 bases for V and 6 bases for J; bases not matched to a gene: 6. CDR3 nucleotide sequence: TGTGCCAGCAGCCAATACGGACAGGGACAGGCCAACGTCCTGACTTTC. Its translation is CASSQYGQGQANVLTF.

This clone was found a few times. The gene calls are TRBV5-4 and TRBJ2-7, with TRBD2 as a possible D gene (7 bases). Germline V gene sequence: CDR1 SGHNT, CDR2 YYREEE (reference sequence). This CDR3 has 13 residues. V lost 0 bases and J 6 bases, leaving 10 bases between the germline ends. The CDR3 DNA follows: TGTGCCAGCAGCTTGGGAAGGGGGGGCGAGCAGTACTTC. This translates into CASSLGRGGEQYF.

V is TRBV27 and J is TRBJ2-7; D remains unclear. The CDR3 contains 14 residues. V was cut by 5 bases and J by 0 bases, with 11 bases left in between. Germline V gene lookup returns CDR1 MNHEY and CDR2 SMNVEV (reference sequence). DNA for the CDR3: TGTGCCAGCAGTCCGCAGTCGCCCTCCTACGAGCAGTACTTC. Protein product: CASSPQSPSYEQYF.

The chain links TRBV27 to TRBJ1-1; a possible D gene is TRBD1 (5 bases). CDR3 size: 12 residues. Germline CDR1 MNHEY, CDR2 SMNVEV (reference sequence). Trimming cost V 5 bases and J 4 bases, with 8 bases left between them. The CDR3 reads CASSDQGTEAFF. In DNA form, the CDR3 reads TGTGCCAGCAGTGACCAGGGCACTGAAGCTTTCTTT.

V is TRBV9 and J is TRBJ2-5; D possibly corresponds to TRBD1 (6 bases). This CDR3 spans 14 amino acids. Trimming took 0 bases from V and 5 from J, leaving 11 bases between them. CDR1 and CDR2 from the germline V gene are SGDLS and YYNGEE. CDR3 amino acids: CASSVVTGWETQYF. The CDR3 region has the DNA TGTGCCAGCAGCGTAGTAACAGGGTGGGAGACCCAGTACTTC.

The rearrangement joins TRBV11-2 to TRBJ2-1; TRBD1 aligns across 10 bases. Germline V CDR1 and CDR2: SGHAT, FQNNGV. V shed 2 bases, J shed 3 bases, and the junction held 10 bases outside the gene matches. The CDR3 has 18 residues. The CDR3 DNA reads TGTGCCAGCAGCTTATCGTTTAGGGACAGGGGTCTCTACAATGAGCAGTTCTTC. As protein: CASSLSFRDRGLYNEQFF.

The chain joins TRBV19 to TRBJ2-1; D possibly corresponds to TRBD2 (6 bases). Germline values: CDR1 LNHDA, CDR2 SQIVND (reference sequence). This CDR3 comprises 15 residues. Between the trimmed V and J ends, which lost 1 base and 13 bases, there was a span of 20 bases. CDR3 bases: TGTGCCAGTAGTATAGCCGGAGGTACGGGGGAAGTCCAGTTCTTC. Translation: CASSIAGGTGEVQFF.

This clone has just a few counts. The CDR3 protein is CASSQILNRAEAFF. CDR3 DNA sequence: TGCGCCAGCAGCCAAATCCTGAACCGGGCTGAAGCTTTCTTT. The V gene is TRBV4-1, the J gene TRBJ1-1; D unresolved. Germline values: CDR1 MGHRA, CDR2 YSYEKL. Trimming left V 2 bases short and J 6 bases short, with 13 bases between. The CDR3 is made up of 14 amino acids.

The V call is TRBV5-1, the J call TRBJ2-6; a possible D gene is TRBD1 (5 bases). Between the trimmed V and J ends, which lost 0 bases and 0 bases, there was a span of 10 bases. The CDR3 consists of 17 residues. Germline-derived CDR1 and CDR2 are SGHRS and YFSETQ. CDR3 nucleotides: TGCGCCAGCAGCTTGGAAGGACACTTCTCTGGGGCCAACGTCCTGACTTTC. It specifies CASSLEGHFSGANVLTF.

This chain connects TRBV9 to TRBJ2-1; TRBD1 might be the D (5 bases). With 0 bases removed from V and 0 bases from J, the gap between germline ends came to 10 bases. The CDR3 extends over 16 amino acids. Per the germline V gene, CDR1 is SGDLS and CDR2 is YYNGEE. CDR3 nucleotide sequence: TGTGCCAGCAGCGTAGTGGGGCGGAGCTCCTACAATGAGCAGTTCTTC. Translating gives CASSVVGRSSYNEQFF.

The V call is TRBV30, the J call TRBJ1-6, with D possibly matching TRBD1 (5 bases). CDR1 and CDR2 (germline): GTSNPN, SVGIG (reference sequence). V was pared by 4 bases and J by 5 bases, with 15 bases between. The CDR3 runs to 15 residues. CDR3 sequence (DNA): TGTGCCTGGACCGGGGGGAGGGTGAATAATTCACCCCTCCACTTT. It translates to CAWTGGRVNNSPLHF. Based on the CDR3 plus reference TRBV30 and TRBJ1-6, the full variable domain is SQTIHQWPATLVQPVGSPLSLECTVEGTSNPNLYWYRQAAGRGLQLLFYSVGIGQISSEVPQNLSASRPQDRQFILSSKKLLLSDSGFYLCAWTGGRVNNSPLHFGNGTRLTVT.

Of note for this clone: The junction differs from germline at one of its ends, possibly a read error. The chain combines TRBV18 with TRBJ2-5; D remains ambiguous. CDR1 is KGHSH, CDR2 LQKENI, per germline. This CDR3 is 11 amino acids long. The CDR3 coding sequence is TGTGCCAGCTCTATAGAAGAGGCCCAGTACTTC. This encodes CASSIEEAQYF. Using reference TRBV18 and TRBJ2-5 for the parts outside the CDR3, the full variable domain is NAGVMQNPRHLVRRRGQEARLRCSPMKGHSHVYWYRQLPEEGLKFMVYLQKENIIDESGMPKERFSAEFPKEGPSILRIQQVVRGDSAAYFCASSIEEAQYFGPGTRLLVL.

V is TRBV11-2 and J is TRBJ1-4; no reliable D call. Germline V gene sequence: CDR1 SGHAT, CDR2 FQNNGV. The CDR3 has 15 amino acids. V was shortened by 1 base and J by 0 bases, with 6 bases between the two germline ends. CDR3 coding DNA: TGTGCCAGCAGCTTAGCGTCTGCAACTAATGAAAAACTGTTTTTT. This translates into CASSLASATNEKLFF.

J is TRBJ2-7 and V is TRBV4-3, with 7 bases that match TRBD1. Germline CDR1 is LGHNA and CDR2 is YSLEER. The CDR3 extends over 15 amino acids. V lost 2 bases to trimming and J lost 1 base; unmatched junction nucleotides: 5. This CDR3 reads CASSQQDRESYEQYF. CDR3 bases: TGCGCCAGCAGCCAACAAGACAGGGAATCCTACGAGCAGTACTTC.

This clone was detected once. The chain joins TRBV9 to TRBJ1-2; possible D gene TRBD1, 5 bases. This CDR3 is 15 amino acids long. From germline, CDR1 is SGDLS and CDR2 YYNGEE. The V and J ends lost 4 bases and 7 bases respectively, with 20 bases between them. CDR3 coding DNA: TGTGCCAGCAGCCCCCGTCGGACGGGGGACTCTGGCTACACCTTC. Its translation is CASSPRRTGDSGYTF.

The rearrangement joins TRBV5-1 to TRBJ1-1, with 10 bases that match TRBD1. V lost 3 bases and J lost 1; bases outside the gene matches: 3. CDR1 is SGHRS, CDR2 YFSETQ, per germline. This CDR3 is 15 amino acids long. In DNA, the CDR3 is TGCGCCAGCAGCTCGACAGGGGGCAAGAACACTGAAGCTTTCTTT. It yields the protein CASSSTGGKNTEAFF.

The chain has TRBV6-1 and TRBJ2-4; D ambiguous. V lost 1 base and J 0 bases, leaving 7 bases between the germline ends. The CDR3 covers 15 residues. CDR1 and CDR2 from the germline V gene are MNHNS and SASEGT. CDR3 loop: CASSEGWLAKNIQYF. CDR3 DNA: TGTGCCAGCAGTGAAGGGTGGCTAGCCAAAAACATTCAGTACTTC.

The J gene is TRBJ2-7, the V gene TRBV28; TRBD2 matches at 8 bases. V gave up 5 bases and J gave up 4 bases; unmatched junction bases: 10. Germline CDR1 and CDR2: MDHEN and SYDVKM. This CDR3 is built from 15 residues. The CDR3, as DNA: TGTGCCAGCAGTCCGGCCCGGACTAGCCTGTACGAGCAGTACTTC. It yields the protein CASSPARTSLYEQYF.

This clone was seen repeatedly, ten times or more. The CDR3, as DNA: TGTGCCAGCAGCTTGGGTGAGGGGGTCTATGGCTACACCTTC. This gives the protein CASSLGEGVYGYTF. The chain has TRBV5-6 and TRBJ1-2; possibly TRBD1 for D (6 bases). This CDR3 region has 14 residues. CDR1 and CDR2 (germline): SGHDT, YYEEEE. Trimming left V 0 bases short and J 4 bases short, with 10 bases between.

This chain links TRBV28 with TRBJ2-7, with 10 bases lining up with TRBD2. The germline V gene has CDR1 MDHEN and CDR2 SYDVKM. The CDR3 length is 16 residues. J was trimmed by 7 bases and V by 6 bases; bases with no gene match: 15. The CDR3 DNA is TGTGCCAGCAGGCCCCAAAGCGGGAGGGCCAACGGGGAGCAGTACTTC. It codes for CASRPQSGRANGEQYF. Full variable domain (rest looked up from reference TRBV28 and TRBJ2-7): DVKVTQSSRYLVKRTGEKVFLECVQDMDHENMFWYRQDPGLGLRLIYFSYDVKMKEKGDIPEGYSVSREKKERFSLILESASTNQTSMYLCASRPQSGRANGEQYFGPGTRLTVT.

The chain recombines TRBV6-2 or TRBV6-3 with TRBJ2-1; D is uncertain. CDR3 length: 17 amino acids. Looked up from germline, CDR1 is MNHEY and CDR2 is SVGEGT. Trimming removed 6 bases at V and 4 bases at J, with 22 bases between. The CDR3 bases are TGTGCCAGCAGCTCAATACCCCCGAGTGGGCAGTACAATGAGCAGTTCTTC. Protein product: CASSSIPPSGQYNEQFF.

CDR3 coding DNA: TGTGCCAGCAGTACCGGACTAGCGGTAGGGTACGAGCAGTACTTC. It translates to CASSTGLAVGYEQYF. The chain employs TRBV2 and TRBJ2-7, with TRBD2 matching 10 bases. Germline CDR1 and CDR2: SNHLY and FYNNEI. J gave up 4 bases and V 5 bases, and 8 bases lay outside the gene matches. The CDR3 totals 15 residues.

The chain has TRBV9 and TRBJ2-7; perhaps TRBD1 as D (6 bases). The V end lost 4 bases, the J end lost 2 bases, and 13 bases lay between the germline ends. The CDR3 has 14 residues. Germline V gene lookup returns CDR1 SGDLS and CDR2 YYNGEE. In nucleotides, the CDR3 is TGTGCCAGCAGCAGGATCGACAGGCCCTACGAGCAGTACTTC. Translated: CASSRIDRPYEQYF.